Below, 7 T cell receptor beta chains from the same sample are listed, as sequenced in a study of technical replicates of blood from a few donors. The protocol was immunoSEQ multiplex PCR, while the TCRdb copy is restricted to in-frame clones and leaves out a portion. This sample has about 89,000 clones, with approximately 94% found just once. Input material: T cells isolated from PBMCs. Source of these receptors: a human donor in good health.

Notes on this clone: This specimen includes other DNA sequences encoding the same CDR3. The CDR3 loop is CASSQELFYEQYF. DNA of the CDR3: TGCGCCAGCAGCCAAGAGTTATTCTATGAGCAGTACTTC. The chain recombines TRBV4-1 with TRBJ2-7; D gene uncertain. Trimming shortened V by 0 bases and J by 7 bases, and 10 bases separated the two germline ends. Germline V lookup: CDR1 MGHRA, CDR2 YSYEKL. The CDR3 is 13 amino acids.

The V gene is TRBV6-1, the J gene TRBJ1-2; D is ambiguous. The CDR3 has 12 residues. V gave up 5 bases and J gave up 7 bases, with 11 bases separating them. Germline CDR1 and CDR2: MNHNS and SASEGT. Here the CDR3 DNA reads TGTGCCAGCAGTCGTTCGAACAGTGGCTACACCTTC. It yields the protein CASSRSNSGYTF.

The V gene is TRBV19, the J gene TRBJ2-7, with TRBD1 identical over 9 bases. V was pared by 3 bases and J by 1 base, with 4 bases of the junction left unmatched. The CDR3 contains 15 residues. The V gene's germline CDR1 is LNHDA and CDR2 SQIVND (reference sequence). CDR3 region: CASSMRTGVSYEQYF. The DNA of the CDR3 is TGTGCCAGTAGTATGCGGACAGGGGTATCCTACGAGCAGTACTTC.

J is TRBJ1-3 and V is TRBV4-2, with D maybe TRBD1 (6 bases). Germline V gene lookup returns CDR1 LGHNA and CDR2 YNFKEQ. The CDR3 is 14 amino acids. The ends were cut back, 1 base at V and 10 bases at J, with 14 bases in the middle. The CDR3 nucleotides are TGTGCCAGCAGCCAAGGTGCAGGGGATTGGACCATATATTTT. Translating gives CASSQGAGDWTIYF.

CDR3 bases: TGTGCCAGCAGCTACGACAGACTTAACTATGGCTACACCTTC. The encoded protein is CASSYDRLNYGYTF. The rearrangement uses TRBV6-5 and TRBJ1-2, with D perhaps TRBD1 (5 bases). Germline loops: CDR1 MNHEY, CDR2 SVGAGI. Trimming removed 6 bases from V and 1 base from J, with 12 bases in between. The CDR3 sequence is 14 residues long.

Only a few counts were recorded for this clone. Germline and junction disagree at one end, which may indicate a read error. The chain employs TRBV5-6 and TRBJ2-4; a possible D gene is TRBD2 (5 bases). The V gene's germline CDR1 is SGHDT and CDR2 YYEEEE. The CDR3 sequence is 11 residues long. The CDR3 protein is CASSLTGVSDF. CDR3 nucleotide sequence: TGTGCCAGCAGCTTGACCGGGGTTAGCGACTTC. The variable domain in full, completed from reference TRBV5-6 and TRBJ2-4, reads DAGVTQSPTHLIKTRGQQVTLRCSPKSGHDTVSWYQQALGQGPQFIFQYYEEEERQRGNFPDRFSGHQFPNYSSELNVNALLLGDSALYLCASSLTGVSDFGAGTRLSVL.

This chain uses TRBV9 with TRBJ2-7; TRBD2 agrees at 7 bases. This CDR3 spans 12 amino acids. The V and J ends lost 2 bases and 6 bases, in that order; junction bases with no gene match: 2. Germline CDR1 SGDLS, CDR2 YYNGEE. The CDR3 sequence is CASSVGGGEQYF. Written as DNA, the CDR3 is TGTGCCAGCAGCGTGGGCGGGGGCGAGCAGTACTTC.